Many counts were recorded for the clone carrying this TCR beta chain. In TCRdb, the RT-PCR reads were re-called with MiXCR into one record per CDR3 protein. Among about 780,000 distinct CDR3 sequences listed, approximately 17% were seen once. Germline V lookup: CDR1 SQVTM, CDR2 ANQGSEA. The CDR3 is 16 amino acids. The V gene end was trimmed by 7 bases and the J gene end by 3 bases; junction bases not matched to a gene: 10. The sample is drawn from a study of response to subunit inactivated influenza vaccine. The material sequenced was PBMCs from blood, taken 5 days after vaccination. This receptor was identified in a middle-aged man who received an inactivated influenza vaccine. The chain has TRBV29-1 and TRBJ2-1, with 12 nucleotides matching TRBD2. CDR3 in amino acids: CSATRLAGEIYNEQFF. The CDR3 DNA is TGCAGCGCTACTCGACTAGCGGGAGAAATCTACAATGAGCAGTTCTTC.